This T cell receptor beta chain was recovered during a study of T cells in Graves' hyperthyroidism and ophthalmopathy. Findings of the study overall: In blood, most of the thyroid clonotypes expanded above 0.001 were also present. Stable hyperthyroidism was separated from ophthalmopathy by a model based on 13 V-J features.

What was amplified from RNA transcripts were TCR beta CDR3 regions. The study used the HTBI primer set for a first-round RT-PCR of the TCR CDR3. Using its own MiXCR run on the multiplex PCR reads, TCRdb lists one record per CDR3 protein. The profile covers roughly 650,000 distinct CDR3 sequences, with roughly a sixth appearing a single time and roughly 3.3% taken by the ten largest. This sample holds PBMCs from 10 ml fresh peripheral blood. This clonotype was recorded at least ten times. Its target is not known. The CDR3 spans 13 residues. Trimming removed 0 bases at V and 7 bases at J, with 9 bases between. Germline CDR1 SGHRS, CDR2 YFSETQ.

This TCR came from a middle-aged woman with Graves' ophthalmopathy. V usage is TRBV5-1 and J usage is TRBJ2-3, with D perhaps matching TRBD2 (5 bases). Sequencing input: blood. DNA for the CDR3: TGCGCCAGCAGCTTGGGCACCGGGAATACGCAGTATTTT. Translated, it gives CASSLGTGNTQYF. The complete variable domain, with remaining parts taken from reference TRBV5-1 and TRBJ2-3, reads KAGVTQTPRYLIKTRGQQVTLSCSPISGHRSVSWYQQTPGQGLQFLFEYFSETQRNKGNFPGRFSGRQFSNSRSEMNVSTLELGDSALYLCASSLGTGNTQYFGPGTRLTVL.